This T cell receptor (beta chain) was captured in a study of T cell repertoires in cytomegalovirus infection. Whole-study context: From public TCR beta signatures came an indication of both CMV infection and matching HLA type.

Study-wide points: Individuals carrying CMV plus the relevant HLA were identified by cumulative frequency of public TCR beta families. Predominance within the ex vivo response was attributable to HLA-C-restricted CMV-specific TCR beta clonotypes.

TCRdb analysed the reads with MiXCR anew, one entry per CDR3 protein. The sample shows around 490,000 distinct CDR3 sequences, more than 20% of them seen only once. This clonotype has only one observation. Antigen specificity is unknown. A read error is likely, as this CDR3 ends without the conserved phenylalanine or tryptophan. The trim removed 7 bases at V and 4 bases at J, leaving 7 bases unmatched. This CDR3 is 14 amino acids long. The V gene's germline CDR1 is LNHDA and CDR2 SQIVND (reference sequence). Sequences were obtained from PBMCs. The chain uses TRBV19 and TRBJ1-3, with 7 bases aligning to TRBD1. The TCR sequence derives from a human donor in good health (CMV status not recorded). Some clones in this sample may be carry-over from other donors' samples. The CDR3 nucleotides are TGTGCCAGTACCTCCGGGACAGCAGGAAACACCATATATCTT. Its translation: CASTSGTAGNTIYL.